Reported below is one TCR beta chain. Its antigen is still unknown. One base away lies a much larger clone, so this may be a sequencing read error. The sample is drawn from a study of Graves' ophthalmopathy and Graves' hyperthyroidism. Study-level background: Peripheral blood sampling preceded any treatment and occurred at initial diagnosis.

Patients with other autoimmune diseases, uncontrolled infections, pregnancy or lactation were excluded. Amplification from RNA transcripts yielded the TCR beta CDR3 regions. First-round RT-PCR employed HTBI primers, with a second-round multiplex PCR after it. TCRdb redid the calling of the multiplex PCR reads with MiXCR, one entry per CDR3 protein. The table includes 450,000 or so distinct CDR3 sequences, about an eighth detected once. Notes on the study in general: The model flagged ophthalmopathy progression at about 68% sensitivity and 72% to 80% specificity.

CDR1 MNHEY and CDR2 SMNVEV come from the germline V gene (reference sequence). The CDR3 contains 15 residues. Material for sequencing was blood. The source is a woman aged 25-40 years with Graves' ophthalmopathy. The genes are TRBV27 and TRBJ2-7; 13 nucleotides match TRBD2. In nucleotides, the CDR3 is TGTGCCAGCAGTTCACGGACTAGCGGGAGTTTCGAGCAGGACTTC. This translates into CASSSRTSGSFEQDF.